This T cell receptor (beta chain) comes out of a study of blood T cell repertoires in COVID-19. Turning to the study itself: Sites across the United States, Italy and Spain contributed samples from acute and convalescent COVID-19. T cells, B-cell-depleted T cells, or PBMCs supplied cDNA or gDNA.

Germline V lookup: CDR1 MNHEY, CDR2 SMNVEV (reference sequence). The CDR3 runs to 15 residues. V trimming: 2 bases; J trimming: 2 bases; junction bases outside the gene matches: 5. Repertoires were generated with immunoSEQ multiplex PCR, while TCRdb's copy carries only in-frame clones and drops some. The table lists more than 300,000 clones, roughly 90% of them singletons. Cohort 3 donors were reported recovered after two negative PCRs, clearance, or symptom resolution. This chain connects TRBV27 to TRBJ2-5; 7 nucleotides line up with TRBD1. The receptor was isolated from a woman in her 30s who had recovered from COVID-19. Material: PBMCs or T cells enriched from blood (not recorded which). The CDR3 bases are TGTGCCAGCAGTTTAGAGGGGGCTTGGCAAGAGACCCAGTACTTC. This gives the protein CASSLEGAWQETQYF.